This T cell receptor beta chain was captured by sequencing in a study of T cell responses to AZD1222 COVID-19 vaccine. TCRdb's table, derived via immunoSEQ multiplex PCR, lists solely in-frame clones and lacks some. The data hold 43,000 or so clones, with about nine tenths observed a single time. This CDR3 is 15 amino acids long. Germline assignment: CDR1 MNHNS and CDR2 SASEGT. V shed 2 bases and J shed 1 base, with 10 bases lying between them. This clonotype was obtained from an adult who received the AZD1222 COVID-19 vaccine. The rearrangement uses TRBV6-1 and TRBJ2-3; D ambiguous. Specimen: peripheral blood, collected 28 days after the second AZD1222 dose. In DNA, the CDR3 is TGTGCCAGCAGTGAAAGAATCGGCGGCACAGATACGCAGTATTTT. It translates to CASSERIGGTDTQYF.